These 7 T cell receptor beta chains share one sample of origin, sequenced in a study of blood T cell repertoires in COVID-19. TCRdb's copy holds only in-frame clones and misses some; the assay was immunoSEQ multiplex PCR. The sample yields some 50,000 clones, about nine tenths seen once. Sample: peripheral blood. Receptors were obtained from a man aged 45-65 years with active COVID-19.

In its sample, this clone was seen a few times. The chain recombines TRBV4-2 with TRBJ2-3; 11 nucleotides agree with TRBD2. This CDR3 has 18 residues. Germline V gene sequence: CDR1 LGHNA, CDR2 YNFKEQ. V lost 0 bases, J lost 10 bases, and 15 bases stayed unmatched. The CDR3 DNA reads TGTGCCAGCAGCCAAGAGGCTAGCGGGAGGTCCTACTCCGGGGCGCAGTATTTT. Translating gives CASSQEASGRSYSGAQYF.

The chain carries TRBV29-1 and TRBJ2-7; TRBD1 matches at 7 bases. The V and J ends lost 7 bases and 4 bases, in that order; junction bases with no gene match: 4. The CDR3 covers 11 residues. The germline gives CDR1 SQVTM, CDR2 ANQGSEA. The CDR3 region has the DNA TGCAGCGGCGGACAGGTTTACGAGCAGTACTTC. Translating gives CSGGQVYEQYF.

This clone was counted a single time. CDR3 in amino acids: CASSPGINYGYTF. CDR3 sequence (DNA): TGTGCCAGCAGTCCCGGGATAAACTATGGCTACACCTTC. The V gene is TRBV28, the J gene TRBJ1-2; D remains ambiguous. Per the germline V gene, CDR1 is MDHEN and CDR2 is SYDVKM. CDR3 size: 13 residues. Trimming took 5 bases from V and 2 from J, leaving 9 bases between them.

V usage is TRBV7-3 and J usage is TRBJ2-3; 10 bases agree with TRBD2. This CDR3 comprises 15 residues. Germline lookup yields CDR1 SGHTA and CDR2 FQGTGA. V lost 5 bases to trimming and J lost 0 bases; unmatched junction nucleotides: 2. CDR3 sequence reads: CASSRTSGSTDTQYF. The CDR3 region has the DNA TGTGCCAGCAGCCGGACTAGCGGAAGCACAGATACGCAGTATTTT.

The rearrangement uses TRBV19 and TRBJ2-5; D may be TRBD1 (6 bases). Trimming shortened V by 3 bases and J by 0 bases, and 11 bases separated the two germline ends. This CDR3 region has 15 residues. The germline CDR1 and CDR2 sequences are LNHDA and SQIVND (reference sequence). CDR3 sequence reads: CASSIADSYQETQYF. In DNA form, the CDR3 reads TGTGCCAGTAGTATCGCGGACAGTTACCAAGAGACCCAGTACTTC.

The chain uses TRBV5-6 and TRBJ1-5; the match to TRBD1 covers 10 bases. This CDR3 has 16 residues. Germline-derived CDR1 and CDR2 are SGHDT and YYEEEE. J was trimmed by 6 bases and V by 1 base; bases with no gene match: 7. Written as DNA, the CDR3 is TGTGCCAGCAGCTTGAGTGGGACAGGGGTACTTCAGCCCCAGCATTTT. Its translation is CASSLSGTGVLQPQHF.

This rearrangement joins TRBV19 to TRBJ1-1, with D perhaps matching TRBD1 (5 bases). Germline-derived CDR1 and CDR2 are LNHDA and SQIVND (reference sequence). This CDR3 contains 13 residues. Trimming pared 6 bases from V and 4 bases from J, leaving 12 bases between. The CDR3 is CASSRRGVTEAFF. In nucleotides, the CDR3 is TGTGCCAGTAGCCGGAGGGGAGTCACTGAAGCTTTCTTT.